The 28 T cell receptor beta chains listed next were all sequenced from one sample in a study of T cell repertoires in aging, cancer and after chemotherapy. Multiplex touch-down PCR with TRB-A/B primers amplified rearranged V-D-J TRB sequences. MiXCR, applied by TCRdb to the multiplex PCR reads, yields one record per CDR3 protein. The sample lists several thousand distinct CDR3 sequences; over 30% were seen once. Peripheral blood genomic DNA, not sorted cells or RNA, was the template. Specimen: blood. The receptors shown here come from a human donor with a blood cancer.

By share of the sample, this clonotype is medium-sized. This rearrangement joins TRBV28 to TRBJ2-7; the match to TRBD1 covers 10 bases. V was pared by 3 bases and J by 3 bases, with 2 bases of the junction left unmatched. The CDR3 runs to 14 residues. Germline V lookup: CDR1 MDHEN, CDR2 SYDVKM. The CDR3 loop reads CASSFGQGGYEQYF. The DNA for the CDR3 is TGTGCCAGCAGTTTCGGACAGGGGGGCTACGAGCAGTACTTC.

The chain combines TRBV12-3 or TRBV12-4 with TRBJ1-2, with TRBD1 matching 8 bases. The CDR3 spans 13 residues. V shed 7 bases, J shed 4 bases, and the junction held 5 bases outside the gene matches. CDR3 residues: CASTPDRVYGYTF. CDR3 DNA: TGTGCCAGCACCCCGGACAGGGTCTATGGCTACACCTTC.

This clonotype has just a few counts. The chain uses TRBV19 and TRBJ2-3, with 9 bases that match TRBD2. Trimming cost V 3 bases and J 2 bases; bases outside gene matches: 15. Germline values: CDR1 LNHDA, CDR2 SQIVND (reference sequence). The CDR3 consists of 19 residues. The CDR3 sequence: CASSIPTASGKGYTDTQYF. The CDR3 coding sequence is TGTGCCAGTAGTATTCCCACCGCTAGCGGGAAGGGGTACACAGATACGCAGTATTTT. Supplemented by reference TRBV19 and TRBJ2-3, the full variable domain reads DGGITQSPKYLFRKEGQNVTLSCEQNLNHDAMYWYRQDPGQGLRLIYYSQIVNDFQKGDIAEGYSVSREKKESFPLTVTSAQKNPTAFYLCASSIPTASGKGYTDTQYFGPGTRLTVL.

Only one count was recorded for this clonotype. The V gene is TRBV15, the J gene TRBJ2-5; the D gene is possibly TRBD1 (5 bases). The CDR3 runs 15 residues. Germline V gives CDR1 LNHNV, CDR2 YYDKDF (reference sequence). Trimming stripped 6 bases from V and 5 bases from J, with 19 bases between. The CDR3 bases are TGTGCCACCAGTAATAACAGGATAGAACACGAGACCCAGTACTTC. It is translated as CATSNNRIEHETQYF.

By its share, this clonotype is medium-sized. The chain carries TRBV11-1 and TRBJ2-3; 10 bases line up with TRBD2. The CDR3 covers 16 residues. With 5 bases clipped from V and 6 bases from J, the junction kept 11 bases outside the gene matches. CDR1 SGHAT and CDR2 FQDESV come from the germline V gene (reference sequence). The CDR3 sequence: CASSPWLGLASDTQYF. The CDR3 DNA reads as TGTGCCAGCAGCCCCTGGCTGGGACTAGCGTCGGATACGCAGTATTTT. Full variable domain (remainder filled in from reference TRBV11-1 and TRBJ2-3): EAEVAQSPRYKITEKSQAVAFWCDPISGHATLYWYRQILGQGPELLVQFQDESVVDDSQLPKDRFSAERLKGVDSTLKIQPAELGDSAMYLCASSPWLGLASDTQYFGPGTRLTVL.

The chain has TRBV24-1 and TRBJ2-6, with D tentatively TRBD2 (5 bases). V gave up 4 bases and J gave up 2 bases, with 11 bases separating them. The CDR3 extends over 16 amino acids. The germline gives CDR1 KGHDR, CDR2 SFDVKD. CDR3 region: CATSEPGGPGANVLTF. The CDR3 DNA reads as TGTGCCACCAGTGAACCCGGAGGACCTGGGGCCAACGTCCTGACTTTC.

The V and J genes are TRBV19 and TRBJ2-7, with 7 bases identical to TRBD2. V dropped 5 bases and J dropped 3; count of bases not matched to a gene: 16. The CDR3 sequence is 17 residues long. The germline V gene has CDR1 LNHDA and CDR2 SQIVND (reference sequence). The DNA for the CDR3 is TGTGCCAGTAGTCTATCCCATCGACTAGCCCCAAGCTACGAGCAGTACTTC. Protein sequence: CASSLSHRLAPSYEQYF.

The rearrangement joins TRBV6-1 to TRBJ2-7, with 10 positions matching TRBD2. The CDR3 contains 15 residues. V dropped 7 bases and J dropped 1; count of bases not matched to a gene: 7. The V gene's germline CDR1 is MNHNS and CDR2 SASEGT. CDR3: CASMQAGGGSYEQYF. As DNA, the CDR3 is TGTGCCAGCATGCAAGCGGGAGGGGGATCCTACGAGCAGTACTTC.

This clonotype came up a few times. The chain uses TRBV6-8 and TRBJ1-6; 7 nucleotides line up with TRBD1. The CDR3 runs 14 residues. V shed 6 bases and J 10 bases; nucleotides not matched to a gene: 9. Germline loops: CDR1 MNHGY, CDR2 SAAAGT. The CDR3 DNA follows: TGTGCCAGCAGCGTACAGGGGTTTCGGTCACCCCTCCACTTT. Its translation is CASSVQGFRSPLHF.

J is TRBJ2-1 and V is TRBV4-3; 13 nucleotides agree with TRBD2. The CDR3 consists of 14 residues. The V gene end was trimmed by 1 base and the J gene end by 11 bases; junction bases not matched to a gene: 2. The germline CDR1 and CDR2 sequences are LGHNA and YSLEER. The CDR3 DNA reads TGCGCCAGCAGCCAAGCACTAGCGGGAGGGAAGCAGTTCTTC. It encodes CASSQALAGGKQFF.

The CDR3 sequence is CASFNPGGRQFF. The CDR3 nucleotides read TGTGCCAGCTTCAACCCCGGTGGGCGGCAGTTCTTC. The gene calls are TRBV6-6 and TRBJ2-1; unclear D gene. The CDR3 contains 12 residues. Trimming stripped 8 bases from V and 12 bases from J, with 17 bases between. CDR1 MNHNY and CDR2 SVGAGI come from the germline V gene (reference sequence).

Details on this clonotype: At one end the junction does not follow the germline gene, possibly because of a read error. The V and J genes are TRBV7-6 and TRBJ2-1, with 11 nucleotides matching TRBD2. The V gene's germline CDR1 is SGHVS and CDR2 FNYEAQ. The CDR3 consists of 14 residues. Here the CDR3 DNA reads TGTGCCAACAGCACGGGACTAGCGGTAAATGAGCAGTTCTTC. Translation gives CANSTGLAVNEQFF.

The rearrangement links TRBV6-2 or TRBV6-3 to TRBJ2-7; 8 bases map to TRBD1. Germline V gives CDR1 MNHEY, CDR2 SVGEGT. The CDR3 consists of 14 residues. After removal of 6 bases from V and 4 bases from J, the junction contained 8 bases not matched to a gene. The CDR3 DNA sequence: TGTGCCAGCAGCCAGACAGGGGACCCATACGAGCAGTACTTC. Its translation is CASSQTGDPYEQYF.

The chain employs TRBV27 and TRBJ2-1, with 13 positions matching TRBD2. The germline V gene encodes CDR1 MNHEY and CDR2 SMNVEV (reference sequence). CDR3 size: 17 residues. The V and J ends lost 5 bases and 2 bases, in that order; junction bases with no gene match: 6. CDR3 sequence: CASSPRTSGSAYNEQFF. In DNA form, the CDR3 reads TGTGCCAGCAGTCCACGGACTAGCGGGAGTGCCTACAATGAGCAGTTCTTC.

This clonotype was counted a few times. The gene calls are TRBV15 and TRBJ2-7; no clear D gene. Trimming shortened V by 1 base and J by 0 bases, and 7 bases separated the two germline ends. The germline V gene has CDR1 LNHNV and CDR2 YYDKDF (reference sequence). This CDR3 region has 14 residues. CDR3 loop: CATSRAYNSYEQYF. The CDR3 DNA sequence: TGTGCCACCAGCAGAGCGTATAACTCCTACGAGCAGTACTTC.

The chain is built from TRBV20-1 and TRBJ1-5; D uncertain. V gave up 0 bases and J gave up 3 bases, with 18 bases separating them. The germline CDR1 and CDR2 sequences are DFQATT and SNEGSKA (reference sequence). CDR3 length equals 17 residues. The CDR3 sequence: CSARDRRVIVSNQPQHF. The CDR3 bases are TGCAGTGCTAGAGATCGGAGGGTCATCGTCTCCAATCAGCCCCAGCATTTT.

The V and J genes are TRBV5-6 and TRBJ2-7; possibly TRBD1 for D (5 bases). With 0 bases removed from V and 3 bases from J, the gap between germline ends came to 10 bases. Germline assignment: CDR1 SGHDT and CDR2 YYEEEE. CDR3 length: 14 residues. The chain's CDR3 is CASSLGPTVYEQYF. In nucleotides, the CDR3 is TGTGCCAGCAGCTTGGGCCCGACAGTCTACGAGCAGTACTTC.

This clonotype was recorded a few times. The V gene is TRBV29-1, the J gene TRBJ1-3; unclear D gene. CDR1 is SQVTM, CDR2 ANQGSEA, per germline. This CDR3 is 12 amino acids long. V gave up 5 bases and J gave up 0 bases, with 5 bases separating them. CDR3 loop: CSVTPSGNTIYF. The CDR3 region has the DNA TGCAGCGTTACTCCCTCTGGAAACACCATATATTTT.

This clonotype turned up a few times. The chain couples TRBV5-6 to TRBJ2-3; TRBD1 agrees at 11 bases. The germline V gene has CDR1 SGHDT and CDR2 YYEEEE. The CDR3 is 15 amino acids. Germline trimming cut 4 bases from V and 5 bases from J; bases unmatched to any gene: 6. The chain's CDR3 is CASSQDRGLLDTQYF. Here the CDR3 DNA reads TGTGCCAGCAGCCAGGACAGGGGGCTGCTAGATACGCAGTATTTT.

Of note for this clonotype: This may come from a read error, since a much larger clone is one base off. V is TRBV6-5 and J is TRBJ2-1; 11 bases map to TRBD2. V was pared by 8 bases and J by 10 bases, with 7 bases of the junction left unmatched. The CDR3 runs 13 residues. Germline V gene data show CDR1 as MNHEY and CDR2 as SVGAGI. The CDR3 nucleotides read TGTGCCAGCCGGGCTAGCGGGAGGCACGAGCAGTTCTTC. This translates into CASRASGRHEQFF.

For the CDR3, the DNA is TGCAGTGCTAGAGGACTGGGCTATGGCTACACCTTC. Its translation: CSARGLGYGYTF. This chain joins TRBV20-1 and TRBJ1-2; no clear D. Per germline, CDR1 DFQATT and CDR2 SNEGSKA (reference sequence). V lost 1 base and J 4 bases, leaving 7 bases between the germline ends. There are 12 residues in the CDR3.

This clonotype occurred a few times. The genes are TRBV12-3 or TRBV12-4 and TRBJ2-3; D is undetermined. The length of the CDR3 is 11 residues. V dropped 7 bases and J dropped 7 bases, with 9 bases sitting between them. The CDR3 region is CASTRSNTQYF. CDR3 nucleotide sequence: TGTGCCAGCACCCGTTCGAATACGCAGTATTTT.

This clonotype has only a few counts. The V call is TRBV30, the J call TRBJ2-7, with 9 bases lining up with TRBD1. CDR3 length equals 14 residues. V was clipped by 5 bases and J by 5 bases; unmatched bases: 10. Germline V gene data show CDR1 as GTSNPN and CDR2 as SVGIG (reference sequence). This CDR3 reads CAWARTGAVHEQYF. The DNA of the CDR3 is TGTGCCTGGGCCCGGACAGGGGCAGTCCACGAGCAGTACTTC.

The chain is built from TRBV27 and TRBJ2-1, with TRBD1 identical over 9 bases. The CDR3 length is 14 residues. Germline lookup yields CDR1 MNHEY and CDR2 SMNVEV (reference sequence). V lost 7 bases to trimming and J lost 7 bases; unmatched junction nucleotides: 8. The CDR3 nucleotides read TGTGCCAGCATCCCCGGGACAGGGAGAAATGAGCAGTTCTTC. Encoded protein: CASIPGTGRNEQFF.

The table lists this clonotype with a few counts. This chain uses TRBV6-5 with TRBJ2-3, with unresolved D. Looked up from germline, CDR1 is MNHEY and CDR2 is SVGAGI. This CDR3 has 14 residues. The V gene lost 6 bases and the J gene lost 4 bases, with 14 bases spanning the gap. The CDR3 region is CASRNNKVPDTQYF. In DNA form, the CDR3 reads TGTGCCAGCAGGAATAACAAAGTGCCAGATACGCAGTATTTT.

About this clonotype itself: The conserved closing phenylalanine or tryptophan is absent in this CDR3, likely reflecting a read error. V gene TRBV6-5 combines with J gene TRBJ1-2; D may be TRBD1 (5 bases). V lost 5 bases, J lost 6 bases, and 13 bases lay in between. CDR1 is MNHEY, CDR2 SVGAGI, per germline. This CDR3 has 13 amino acids. The CDR3 protein is CASSVSRGHGYTI. The CDR3 DNA is TGTGCCAGCAGTGTTTCTAGGGGCCATGGCTACACCATC.

This clonotype was picked up a small number of times. The chain joins TRBV6-2 or TRBV6-3 to TRBJ1-4; D ambiguous. Trimming pared 5 bases from V and 3 bases from J, leaving 4 bases between. CDR1 MNHEY and CDR2 SVGEGT come from the germline V gene. The CDR3 is 12 amino acids. CDR3 sequence reads: CASSRANEKLFF. The CDR3 bases are TGTGCCAGCAGTAGGGCTAATGAAAAACTGTTTTTT.

V is TRBV5-6 and J is TRBJ1-6; 7 bases align to TRBD1. V lost 6 bases and J lost 9; bases outside the gene matches: 9. The CDR3 sequence is 14 residues long. The germline CDR1 and CDR2 sequences are SGHDT and YYEEEE. DNA for the CDR3: TGTGCCAGCATCGCGGTCAGGGGGACTTCACCCCTCCACTTT. Encoded protein: CASIAVRGTSPLHF.